The T cell receptor (beta chain) described here comes from a study of cytomegalovirus exposure and HLA in healthy donors. Germline lookup yields CDR1 SEHNR and CDR2 FQNEAQ (reference sequence). V lost 3 bases, J lost 8 bases, and 1 base stayed unmatched. The CDR3 consists of 12 residues. In this sample, this clone turned up once. Primers included in the PCR were 60 Vbeta and 13 Jbeta primers. The method was immunoSEQ multiplex PCR; TCRdb's version includes in-frame clones alone and lacks a portion of them. The data contain more than 90,000 clones, 65% to 80% of them singletons. The sequence derives from a man aged 40-55 years in good health and CMV-seropositive. Sequenced: PBMCs. The rearrangement uses TRBV7-9 and TRBJ2-4; 7 positions match TRBD2. CDR3 DNA: TGTGCCAGCAGCTTGGGGGGGGACATTCAGTACTTC. Protein: CASSLGGDIQYF.